The entry below gives a single T cell receptor (beta chain) sequence along with its context. Its antigen remains unidentified. This sample's TCRbeta library carried unique molecular identifier barcodes. TCRdb reanalysed the PCR reads using MiXCR and keeps one entry per CDR3 protein. The sample comprises 530,000 or so distinct CDR3 sequences, approximately 30% of which are singletons, and about 35% rests with the top ten. This record comes from a study of T-cell reconstitution after alpha-beta-depleted transplantation in children. Notes on the study in general: Several hundred graft clones that had expanded were reportedly the source of alpha-beta T cells about two months after transplant. The main origin of T-cell counts and diversity one year after transplant was newly produced T cells.

This CDR3 contains 16 residues. Trimming removed 0 bases from V and 0 bases from J, with 13 bases in between. CDR1 SGHRS and CDR2 YFSETQ come from the germline V gene. The source of this sequence is a boy under two years old with Wiskott-Aldrich syndrome, due to receive a stem cell transplant. This specimen consisted of PBMCs, obtained before TCRalphabeta/CD19-depleted stem cell transplant. The gene calls are TRBV5-1 and TRBJ2-7, with unresolved D. CDR3 sequence reads: CASSLVPGPTSYEQYF. CDR3 in DNA: TGCGCCAGCAGCTTGGTACCGGGCCCTACCTCCTACGAGCAGTACTTC. The full variable domain, its missing parts supplied by reference TRBV5-1 and TRBJ2-7, is KAGVTQTPRYLIKTRGQQVTLSCSPISGHRSVSWYQQTPGQGLQFLFEYFSETQRNKGNFPGRFSGRQFSNSRSEMNVSTLELGDSALYLCASSLVPGPTSYEQYFGPGTRLTVT.